Listed below are T cell receptor beta chains from one sample, sequenced in a study of T cell responses to AZD1222 COVID-19 vaccine. Clones were read by immunoSEQ multiplex PCR, and TCRdb kept only the in-frame ones, dropping some. The profile shows under 150,000 clones, under 95% of them singletons. Material: peripheral blood, obtained on day 0 of AZD1222 vaccination. The receptors originated from an adult in good health. Both conserved end residues are part of each CDR3. The order of the fields is V gene, CDR3 protein.

v_call: TRBV7-2; cdr3_aa: CASSQKGTTYEQYF
v_call: TRBV11-2; cdr3_aa: CASSLDHRGIGEAFF
v_call: TRBV14; cdr3_aa: CASSQTGGGEAFF
v_call: TRBV11-2; cdr3_aa: CASSIEGYNEKLFF
v_call: TRBV30; cdr3_aa: CAWSDPRDRGRSGNSPLHF
v_call: TRBV5-1; cdr3_aa: CASSLDNYSNQPQHF
v_call: TRBV6-6; cdr3_aa: CASSYSDQPQHF
v_call: TRBV19; cdr3_aa: CASSGVGGSNQPQHF
v_call: TRBV6-2/TRBV6-3; cdr3_aa: CASSSTLYNEQFF
v_call: TRBV5-5; cdr3_aa: CASSLAGQAYGYTF
v_call: TRBV5-5; cdr3_aa: CASSLQNGRGTYEQYF
v_call: TRBV9; cdr3_aa: CASSVAPSGETQYF
v_call: TRBV27; cdr3_aa: CASSGLAGIGHHSYEQYF
v_call: TRBV7-8; cdr3_aa: CASSPDIFTNYGYTF
v_call: TRBV21-1; cdr3_aa: CASSKAGAVLYEQYF
v_call: TRBV6-5; cdr3_aa: CASTGGTEAFF
v_call: TRBV5-1; cdr3_aa: CASSLRLADYEQYF
v_call: TRBV30; cdr3_aa: CAWSVRRGTEAFF
v_call: TRBV5-1; cdr3_aa: CASSHTGTSGSYEQYF
v_call: TRBV30; cdr3_aa: CAWSFGTGSRLYEQYF
v_call: TRBV7-9; cdr3_aa: CASSLGGEGVEQFF
v_call: TRBV4-1; cdr3_aa: CASSQVMDFGYTF
v_call: TRBV19; cdr3_aa: CASTAPGSSYNSPLHF
v_call: TRBV12-3/TRBV12-4; cdr3_aa: CASSSSTGYGYTF
v_call: TRBV7-2; cdr3_aa: CASSLVSSSGNTIYF
v_call: TRBV3-1/TRBV3-2; cdr3_aa: CASSQDGTGMDEQYF
v_call: TRBV5-6; cdr3_aa: CASSLQASYNEQFF
v_call: TRBV27; cdr3_aa: CASSFWGGNYEQYF
v_call: TRBV6-5; cdr3_aa: CASSYSGADIGLPLHF
v_call: TRBV29-1; cdr3_aa: CSVEFSTDTQYF
v_call: TRBV3-1/TRBV3-2; cdr3_aa: CASSPGMGTEAFF
v_call: TRBV29-1; cdr3_aa: CSVFTGNYGYTF
v_call: TRBV6-2/TRBV6-3; cdr3_aa: CASSHLIGMNTEAFF
v_call: TRBV7-2; cdr3_aa: CASSFGGSSNEQFF
v_call: TRBV9; cdr3_aa: CASSPHTAPSGNTIYF
v_call: TRBV6-2/TRBV6-3; cdr3_aa: CASNPASGGSYEQYF
v_call: TRBV7-9; cdr3_aa: CASSLARGPWELFF
v_call: TRBV14; cdr3_aa: CASSQGGGPSYEQYF
v_call: TRBV2; cdr3_aa: CASSGTSGAYEQYF
v_call: TRBV2; cdr3_aa: CASSVENTEAFF
v_call: TRBV6-5; cdr3_aa: CASSFSGRVGNGYTF
v_call: TRBV19; cdr3_aa: CASSREQGVGTDTQYF
v_call: TRBV24-1; cdr3_aa: CATSESGTSGRGNEQFF
v_call: TRBV4-1; cdr3_aa: CASSQGTGGREYGYTF
v_call: TRBV19; cdr3_aa: CATQLAGYNEQFF
v_call: TRBV28; cdr3_aa: CASIRPGTGYEQYF
v_call: TRBV27; cdr3_aa: CASSLTPAGGQYF
v_call: TRBV20-1; cdr3_aa: CSANFGAGYTF
v_call: TRBV7-9; cdr3_aa: CASSSDSSPNTGELFF
v_call: TRBV6-1; cdr3_aa: CASVTASGYTF
v_call: TRBV6-2/TRBV6-3; cdr3_aa: CASSLGFEAFF
v_call: TRBV6-1; cdr3_aa: CASSEVGEGNTIYF
v_call: TRBV3-1/TRBV3-2; cdr3_aa: CASSQNLGGLAGYTF
v_call: TRBV18; cdr3_aa: CASSPPGTSGSTGYYEQYF
v_call: TRBV6-2/TRBV6-3; cdr3_aa: CASSYTAREGGYTF
v_call: TRBV7-9; cdr3_aa: CASSRDRGQTEAFF